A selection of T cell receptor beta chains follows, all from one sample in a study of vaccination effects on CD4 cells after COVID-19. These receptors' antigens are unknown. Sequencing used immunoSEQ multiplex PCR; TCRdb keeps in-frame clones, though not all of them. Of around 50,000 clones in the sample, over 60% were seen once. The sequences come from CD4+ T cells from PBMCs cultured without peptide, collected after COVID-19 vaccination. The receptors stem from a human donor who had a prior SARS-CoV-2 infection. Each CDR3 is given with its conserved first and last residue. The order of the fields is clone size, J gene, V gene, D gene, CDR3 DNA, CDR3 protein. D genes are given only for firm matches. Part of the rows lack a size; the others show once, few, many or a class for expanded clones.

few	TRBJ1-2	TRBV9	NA	TGTGCCAGCAGCCAACGGTGGGGTTCGAACTATGGCTACACCTTC	CASSQRWGSNYGYTF
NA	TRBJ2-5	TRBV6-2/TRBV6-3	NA	TGTGCCAGCAGTTACTACAGGGAGGGGACCCAGTACTTC	CASSYYREGTQYF
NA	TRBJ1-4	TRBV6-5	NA	TGTGCCAGCAGTTACTCGAGGGGGTCGGGTGAAAAACTGTTTTTT	CASSYSRGSGEKLFF
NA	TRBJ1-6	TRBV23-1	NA	TGCGCCAGCAGTCAAGGGGACCCCCGGAGGTATCGTTCACCCCTCCACTTT	CASSQGDPRRYRSPLHF
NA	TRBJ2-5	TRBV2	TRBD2	TGTGCCAGCAGTGCGGGACTAGGGTTGGAGACCCAGTACTTC	CASSAGLGLETQYF
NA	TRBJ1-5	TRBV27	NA	TGTGCCAGCAGTACCCGGGACCGTGCGTCGCCCCAGCATTTT	CASSTRDRASPQHF
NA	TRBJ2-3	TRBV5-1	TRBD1	TGCGCCAGCAGCGCCGCTCCGGGACAGGGGGCAGATACGCAGTATTTT	CASSAAPGQGADTQYF
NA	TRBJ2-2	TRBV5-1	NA	TGCGCCAGCAGCCCCGGGAGAGCGAACACCGGGGAGCTGTTTTTT	CASSPGRANTGELFF
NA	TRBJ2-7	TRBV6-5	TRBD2	TGTGCCAGCAGCATAGCGGGAGACACCTACGAGCAGTACTTC	CASSIAGDTYEQYF
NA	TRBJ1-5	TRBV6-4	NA	TGTGCCAGCAGCGCGGACCGGGTGTCGGATCAGCCCCAGCATTTT	CASSADRVSDQPQHF
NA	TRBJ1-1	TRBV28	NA	TGTGCCAGCAGTTTTAGTTTGAACACTGAAGCTTTCTTT	CASSFSLNTEAFF
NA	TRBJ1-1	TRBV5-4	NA	TGTGCCAGCACGATGGGGATCCAGAACACTGAAGCTTTCTTT	CASTMGIQNTEAFF
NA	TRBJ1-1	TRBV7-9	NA	TGTGCCAGCAGCTTAGAAATGAACACTGAAGCTTTCTTT	CASSLEMNTEAFF
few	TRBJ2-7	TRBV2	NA	TGTGCCAGCAGTGTAAAGGACAGTGGCTACGAGCAGTACTTC	CASSVKDSGYEQYF
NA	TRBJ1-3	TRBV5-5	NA	TGTGCCAGCAGCTTTCCTAATGGAAACACCATATATTTT	CASSFPNGNTIYF
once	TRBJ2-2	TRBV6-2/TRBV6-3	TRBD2	TGTGCCAGCAGTTACAACCTAGCGGGGTGGAACACCGGGGAGCTGTTTTTT	CASSYNLAGWNTGELFF
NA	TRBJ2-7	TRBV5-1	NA	TGCGCCAGCAGCTTGGCCCGACAGCACTACGAGCAGTACTTC	CASSLARQHYEQYF
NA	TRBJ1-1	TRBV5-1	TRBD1	TGCGCCAGCAGCCCCGGGACAGCTAACACTGAAGCTTTCTTT	CASSPGTANTEAFF
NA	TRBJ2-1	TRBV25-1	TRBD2	TGTGCCAGCAGTGCCACCCCCGGGGGGGGACGGTCCTACAATGAGCAGTTCTTC	CASSATPGGGRSYNEQFF
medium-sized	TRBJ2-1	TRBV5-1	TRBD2	TGCGCCAGCAGCTTGGTATTCGGGAGGGATTACAATGAGCAGTTCTTC	CASSLVFGRDYNEQFF
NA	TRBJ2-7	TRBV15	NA	TGTGCCACCAGCAGAGGGGTGGGTGGCTCCTACGAGCAGTACTTC	CATSRGVGGSYEQYF
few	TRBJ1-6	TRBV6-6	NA	TGTGCCAGCGATGACAACCCCGGTGATTCACCCCTCCACTTT	CASDDNPGDSPLHF
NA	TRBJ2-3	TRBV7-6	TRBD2	TGTGCCAGCAGCTTAGTCTCTAGCGGGAGCACAGATACGCAGTATTTT	CASSLVSSGSTDTQYF
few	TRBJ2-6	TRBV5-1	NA	TGCGCCAGCAGCCCCACTTCTGGGGCCAACGTCCTGACTTTC	CASSPTSGANVLTF
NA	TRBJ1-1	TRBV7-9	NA	TGTGCCAGCAGCCTCACAGGGACCACTGAAGCTTTCTTT	CASSLTGTTEAFF
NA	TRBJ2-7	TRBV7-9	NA	TGTGCCAGCAGCCTGAGGGGGAACGAGCAGTACTTC	CASSLRGNEQYF
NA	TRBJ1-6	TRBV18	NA	TGTGCCAGCTCACCACCCCTCCACTTT	CASSPPLHF
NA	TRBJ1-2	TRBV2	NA	TGTGCCAGCAATCCGGACGGAAACTATGGCTACACCTTC	CASNPDGNYGYTF
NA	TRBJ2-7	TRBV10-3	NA	TGTGCCACCAGTCCCAACCTAAGAGGAGGATACGAGCAGTACTTC	CATSPNLRGGYEQYF
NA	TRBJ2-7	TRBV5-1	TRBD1	TGCGCCAGCAGCGCGCAGGGGGCTCCTTCCTACGAGCAGTACTTC	CASSAQGAPSYEQYF
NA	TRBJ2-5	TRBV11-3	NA	TGTGCCAGCAGCGGGCCGACAGGGAGGGAGACCCAGTACTTC	CASSGPTGRETQYF
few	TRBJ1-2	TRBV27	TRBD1	TGTGCCAGCAGTTCCATCCAATTCACCCCGGGACAGGGGAACTATGGCTACACCTTC	CASSSIQFTPGQGNYGYTF
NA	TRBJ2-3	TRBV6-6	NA	TGTGCCAGCAGAACGGACTACACAGATACGCAGTATTTT	CASRTDYTDTQYF
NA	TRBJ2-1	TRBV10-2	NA	TGCGCCGTACGGCTGTCCGCGGGCGATGAGCAGTTCTTC	CAVRLSAGDEQFF
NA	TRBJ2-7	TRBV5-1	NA	TGCGCCAGCAGCTTGACAGCCGACTACGAGCAGTACTTC	CASSLTADYEQYF
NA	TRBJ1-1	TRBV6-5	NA	TGTGCCAGCAGTTACGTAGGAACAGGTTTCGCAGAAGCTTTCTTT	CASSYVGTGFAEAFF
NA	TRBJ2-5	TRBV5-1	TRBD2	TGCGCCAGCAGCCCACCGAGCGGGGTCGGAGAGACCCAGTACTTC	CASSPPSGVGETQYF
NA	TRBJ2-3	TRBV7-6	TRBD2	TGTGCCAGCAGCACCAGACTAGCGGGGCAAGTGGATACGCAGTATTTT	CASSTRLAGQVDTQYF
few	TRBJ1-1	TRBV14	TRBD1	TGTGCCAGCAGCCAAGGACGTTACAGGGGCTGGGCTTTCTTT	CASSQGRYRGWAFF
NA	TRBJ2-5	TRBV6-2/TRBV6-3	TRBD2	TGTGCCAGCAGTTACTACCACCGGACTAGCGGGAGTGAGACCCAGTACTTC	CASSYYHRTSGSETQYF
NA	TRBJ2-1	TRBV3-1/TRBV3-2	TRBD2	TGTGCCAGCAGCCACTTAGCCGGGACTAGGATTTCCCATGAGCAGTTCTTC	CASSHLAGTRISHEQFF
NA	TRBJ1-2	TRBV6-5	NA	TGTGCCAGCACCCGAAGGGGGGCAGACTATGGCTACACCTTC	CASTRRGADYGYTF
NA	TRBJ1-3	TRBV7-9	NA	TGTGCCAGCAGCTTAGCCAGGGTGGAAGGAAACACCATATATTTT	CASSLARVEGNTIYF
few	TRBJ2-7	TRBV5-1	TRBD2	TGCGCCAGCAGCCACGGACTAGCGGGAGTGGATGAGCAGTACTTC	CASSHGLAGVDEQYF
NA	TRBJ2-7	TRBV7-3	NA	TGTGCCAGCAGCTCCTCAGGGGCCTACGAGCAGTACTTC	CASSSSGAYEQYF
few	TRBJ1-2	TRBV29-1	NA	TGCAGCGTTGGTCAGACAGCAGGAATTGGCTACACCTTC	CSVGQTAGIGYTF
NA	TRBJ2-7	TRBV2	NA	TGTGCCAGCAGTCCAGCGGATTTATACGAGCAGTACTTC	CASSPADLYEQYF
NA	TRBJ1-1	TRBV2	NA	TGTGCCAGCAGGTCGCGGGGATTCGCTGAAGCTTTCTTT	CASRSRGFAEAFF
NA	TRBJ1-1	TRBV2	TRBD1	TGTGCCAGCAGGTATGAGGGGGCGAACACTGAAGCTTTCTTT	CASRYEGANTEAFF
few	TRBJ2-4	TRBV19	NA	TGTGCCAGTAGTATTGGGCAGAGCAAAATTCAGTACTTC	CASSIGQSKIQYF
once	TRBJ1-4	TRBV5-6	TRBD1	TGTGCCAGCAGCTTGGCCCCAGGGGGCGAAAAACTGTTTTTT	CASSLAPGGEKLFF
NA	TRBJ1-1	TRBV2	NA	TGTGCCAGCATGGCCACTTGGAACACTGAAGCTTTCTTT	CASMATWNTEAFF
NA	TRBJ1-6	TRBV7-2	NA	TGTGCCAGCAGCCCCAGGGACTCACCCCTCCACTTT	CASSPRDSPLHF
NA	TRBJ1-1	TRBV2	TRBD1	TGTGCCAGCAGCCGACAGGGGGTGAACACTGAAGCTTTCTTT	CASSRQGVNTEAFF
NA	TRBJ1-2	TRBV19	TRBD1	TGTGCCAGTAGTTCGGACAGGCCACCCTACACCTTC	CASSSDRPPYTF